A single TCR beta chain is shown here with its context. Its antigen is unknown. The sample is drawn from a study of response to subunit inactivated influenza vaccine. Study outcomes and limitations: With each seasonal influenza vaccination, the authors suggested, few new T cells are recruited.

In TCRdb, the RT-PCR reads were re-called with MiXCR into one record per CDR3 protein. The sample records around 750,000 distinct CDR3 sequences, around 21% being singletons. This clonotype was sampled from a man aged 50-60 years who received an inactivated influenza vaccine. The sample here was PBMCs from blood, taken around 5 days after vaccination.

CDR3 bases: TGTGCCAGCAGCCAACCAAGATTGGGGGGTGGGCGCTACAATGAGCAGTTCTTC. Protein sequence: CASSQPRLGGGRYNEQFF. This chain links TRBV3-1 with TRBJ2-1, with D tentatively TRBD2 (6 bases). V lost 2 bases, J lost 3 bases, and 20 bases lay in between. From germline, CDR1 is LGHDT and CDR2 YNNKEL (reference sequence). This CDR3 has 18 residues.